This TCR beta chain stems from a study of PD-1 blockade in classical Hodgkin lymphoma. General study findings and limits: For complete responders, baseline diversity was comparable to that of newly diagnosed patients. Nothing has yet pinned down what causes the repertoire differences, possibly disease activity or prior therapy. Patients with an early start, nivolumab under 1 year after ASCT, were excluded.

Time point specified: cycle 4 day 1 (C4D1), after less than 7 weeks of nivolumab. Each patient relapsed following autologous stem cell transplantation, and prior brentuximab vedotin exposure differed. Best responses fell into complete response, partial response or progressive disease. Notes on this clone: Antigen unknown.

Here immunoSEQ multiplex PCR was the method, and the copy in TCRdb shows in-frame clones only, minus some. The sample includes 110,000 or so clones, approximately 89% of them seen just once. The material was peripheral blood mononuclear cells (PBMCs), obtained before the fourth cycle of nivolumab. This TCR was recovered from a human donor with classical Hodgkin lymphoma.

This chain's CDR3 is CASSQEISALSTDTQYF. As DNA, the CDR3 is TGCGCCAGCAGCCAAGAGATTAGCGCCCTGAGCACAGATACGCAGTATTTT. The chain carries TRBV4-1 and TRBJ2-3; TRBD2 is a possible D gene (5 bases). Germline CDR1 MGHRA, CDR2 YSYEKL. V lost 0 bases, J lost 0 bases, and 13 bases lay in between. The length of the CDR3 is 17 residues.